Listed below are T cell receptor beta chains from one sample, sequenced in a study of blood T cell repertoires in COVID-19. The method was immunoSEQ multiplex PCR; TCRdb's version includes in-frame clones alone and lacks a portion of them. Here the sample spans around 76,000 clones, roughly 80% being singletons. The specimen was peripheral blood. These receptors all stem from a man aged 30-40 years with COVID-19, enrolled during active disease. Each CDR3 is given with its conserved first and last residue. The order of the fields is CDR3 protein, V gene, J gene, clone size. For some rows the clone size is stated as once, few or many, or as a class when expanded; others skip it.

CASSSLAGNYGYTF	TRBV11-2	TRBJ1-2	.
CASSPSPGQGARVYGYTF	TRBV28	TRBJ1-2	.
CASSWGPGGSEQYF	TRBV11-3	TRBJ2-7	.
CAWSPSPRNEQYF	TRBV30	TRBJ2-7	.
CASSPASVGEQFF	TRBV28	TRBJ2-1	.
CASSQGTSGSVLRFF	TRBV3-1/TRBV3-2	TRBJ2-1	.
CASSLDRWAATNEKLFF	TRBV6-6	TRBJ1-4	.
CASSPPSGITDTQYF	TRBV7-8	TRBJ2-3	.
CASSLASRRETQYF	TRBV7-2	TRBJ2-5	.
CASSYSASTGELFF	TRBV6-2/TRBV6-3	TRBJ2-2	.
CASSRPGGTEAFF	TRBV19	TRBJ1-1	.
CAWALGRNQPQHF	TRBV30	TRBJ1-5	.
CASSRLPQTGSLTDTQYF	TRBV10-1	TRBJ2-3	.
CSVEEGFGSGNTIYF	TRBV29-1	TRBJ1-3	.
CASSLSGQNYGYTF	TRBV28	TRBJ1-2	.
CASSPRGEQETQYF	TRBV4-2	TRBJ2-5	.
CASSQAGGLEAFF	TRBV3-1/TRBV3-2	TRBJ1-1	.
CASSGRTGTYEQYF	TRBV2	TRBJ2-7	once
CASLGLKGYNEQFF	TRBV19	TRBJ2-1	.
CASSGLSGANVLTF	TRBV19	TRBJ2-6	.
CSVQPRQGDTEAFF	TRBV29-1	TRBJ1-1	.
CASSPGYGYTF	TRBV6-2/TRBV6-3	TRBJ1-2	.
CAISEAEDQPQHF	TRBV10-3	TRBJ1-5	.
CASSFGRGNQPQHF	TRBV7-2	TRBJ1-5	.
CAWNRQQTQYF	TRBV30	TRBJ2-5	.
CASSSTDSPLHF	TRBV5-1	TRBJ1-6	.
CASSLGLAGGYEQYF	TRBV14	TRBJ2-7	.
CASSLLAGGGEQYF	TRBV7-3	TRBJ2-7	.
CASSSPPQGWRGYTF	TRBV28	TRBJ1-2	once
CASSQAGFYGYTF	TRBV14	TRBJ1-2	.
CASSYRDYSTDTQYF	TRBV6-2/TRBV6-3	TRBJ2-3	few
CASSQVASGSYEQYF	TRBV4-1	TRBJ2-7	.
CASSGRPGDPTETQYF	TRBV9	TRBJ2-5	.
CASSTSGSSYGQYF	TRBV19	TRBJ2-7	.
CATSSLGISRGNYGYTF	TRBV15	TRBJ1-2	.
CASLRDSHTDTQYF	TRBV7-2	TRBJ2-3	.
CASSLKRGETQYF	TRBV5-6	TRBJ2-5	.
CASSKVRLADTQYF	TRBV21-1	TRBJ2-3	.
CASSPWPQETQYF	TRBV7-3	TRBJ2-5	.
CASSLGETGGFF	TRBV5-4	TRBJ2-1	.
CASSDPGGSETQYF	TRBV25-1	TRBJ2-5	.
CASSFGQGLGYTF	TRBV12-3/TRBV12-4	TRBJ1-2	.
CASSVGARAGANVLTF	TRBV6-4	TRBJ2-6	.
CASSLGLGGVTEAFF	TRBV5-5	TRBJ1-1	.
CASRRQRNTEAFF	TRBV6-5	TRBJ1-1	.
CASLALGGRETQYF	TRBV6-5	TRBJ2-5	.
CASSGQLGTEAFF	TRBV28	TRBJ1-1	few
CASSSNRGPETQYF	TRBV7-2	TRBJ2-5	.
CAIGGRGREQYF	TRBV6-5	TRBJ2-7	.
CASSFQAGSGNEQFF	TRBV7-2	TRBJ2-1	.
CASTALRDRENSNYGYTF	TRBV19	TRBJ1-2	.
CASSQVSGANQPQHF	TRBV3-1/TRBV3-2	TRBJ1-5	.
CASSYVGAYNEQFF	TRBV6-2/TRBV6-3	TRBJ2-1	.
CASSGGEQFF	TRBV7-9	TRBJ2-1	.
CASSLPNHLGSSGNTIYF	TRBV27	TRBJ1-3	.
CASGTGRDEQYF	TRBV19	TRBJ2-7	.
CASSPTSGGGGSPLHF	TRBV28	TRBJ1-6	once